This T cell receptor (beta chain) was captured in a study of blood T cells in healthy people across ages. Then a second PCR, running roughly 7 to 11 cycles, was carried out with a sample-barcoded 5' primer and a J-beta primer mix. TCRdb called the 5' RACE reads again in MiXCR, with one record for every CDR3 protein. Seen here are some 730,000 distinct CDR3 sequences, 22% observed once, and the top ten hold roughly 22%. Germline-derived CDR1 and CDR2 are LNHDA and SQIVND (reference sequence). CDR3 size: 16 residues. The sample consisted of blood. The J gene is TRBJ2-5, the V gene TRBV19, with TRBD2 identical over 10 bases. The end of the DNA aligns better with TRBJ2-1, so the J call may be wrong. The source of this sequence is a man in his 70s in good health. In nucleotides, the CDR3 is TGTGCCAGTAGTATTCTGGGAGCGGGGGGGCTAAATGAGCAGTTCTTC. It codes for CASSILGAGGLNEQFF.